This T cell receptor (beta chain) was sequenced during a study of identical twins. The study, taken as a whole, reports: Out-of-frame alpha sequences common to twins exhibited a surplus of low generation probability.

In TCRdb, the 5' RACE reads were re-called with MiXCR into one record per CDR3 protein. Of about 890,000 distinct CDR3 sequences in the sample, roughly an eighth were seen once. This CDR3 comprises 12 residues. V gave up 4 bases and J gave up 3 bases, with 6 bases separating them. The table lists this clonotype with many counts. The antigen is undetermined. These data were likewise used in another study, on yellow fever vaccine responses in identical twins.

V usage is TRBV12-3 or TRBV12-4 and J usage is TRBJ1-2; no clear D gene. This TCR was recovered from a woman aged 18-35 years in good health. The sample taken for sequencing was PBMCs. CDR3 amino acids: CASSSDHYGYTF. The CDR3 DNA is TGTGCCAGCAGTTCCGACCACTATGGCTACACCTTC.